This is a list of T cell receptor beta chains from one sample in a study of OX40 agonist ivuxolimab in advanced cancers. Produced via immunoSEQ multiplex PCR; TCRdb's table is partial and in-frame only. The table lists roughly 67,000 clones, 88% of them singletons. This sample comprised CD4+ or CD8+ T cells sorted from blood, obtained in a trial of the OX40 agonist ivuxolimab. These receptors were taken from an adult with an advanced solid tumor such as melanoma, head and neck, liver or kidney cancer. The CDR3 runs from the conserved cysteine through the conserved F or W. D genes are given only for firm matches. Clone size, where shown, is once, few, many, or a class for clones that have expanded.

j_gene | abundance | v_gene | d_gene | CDR3nt | CDR3aa
TRBJ2-2 | once | TRBV7-8 | . | TGTGCCAGCAGCTTCGGTAGGACCGGGGAGCTGTTTTTT | CASSFGRTGELFF
TRBJ2-7 | . | TRBV11-2 | . | TGTGCCAGCAGCCCCCAGGGGGAGGCCTACGAGCAGTACTTC | CASSPQGEAYEQYF
TRBJ1-5 | . | TRBV28 | . | TGTGCCAGCAGTTTGTCCGTTCAGCCCCAGCATTTT | CASSLSVQPQHF
TRBJ2-1 | . | TRBV11-3 | . | TGTGCCAGCAGCTTAGCGTCGAACAGTAATGAGCAGTTCTTC | CASSLASNSNEQFF
TRBJ2-1 | few | TRBV5-1 | . | TGCGCCAGCAGCTTGGCAGAATTTCCGGGAGTGAGAGGCGAGCAGTTCTTC | CASSLAEFPGVRGEQFF
TRBJ2-5 | . | TRBV28 | TRBD1 | TGTGCCAGCAGTTTACTTGGGACAGGGGCCCAAGAGACCCAGTACTTC | CASSLLGTGAQETQYF
TRBJ1-5 | . | TRBV27 | . | TGTGCCAGCAGTTTAGCAGATTCGGGTCAGCCCCAGCATTTT | CASSLADSGQPQHF
TRBJ1-5 | . | TRBV9 | . | TGTGCCAGCAGCGTAGGAGGACAGATCAATCAGCCCCAGCATTTT | CASSVGGQINQPQHF
TRBJ2-7 | . | TRBV19 | TRBD1 | TGTGCCAGTAGTATCCGCACAGGGGGCGTATACGAGCAGTACTTC | CASSIRTGGVYEQYF
TRBJ1-2 | . | TRBV7-2 | . | TGTGCCAGTAGATACCCCAGGGAAATCTATGGCTACACCTTC | CASRYPREIYGYTF
TRBJ1-1 | . | TRBV6-6 | . | TGTGCCAGCAGTCTTACGCCTCAGGGGAGTGAAGCTTTCTTT | CASSLTPQGSEAFF
TRBJ2-2 | . | TRBV5-1 | TRBD2 | TGCGCCAGCAGCCTACCCCCCACGAGGGGGACTAGCGCTCAGAGGAACACCGGGGAGCTGTTTTTT | CASSLPPTRGTSAQRNTGELFF
TRBJ1-1 | . | TRBV25-1 | . | TGTGCCAGCAGTGAATCTCTAGGTGCCCCGAGCCTCAGGCCTTTCTTT | CASSESLGAPSLRPFF
TRBJ1-4 | . | TRBV27 | TRBD1 | TGTGCCAGCAGAGGGACAGGGAGGATGTTTTTT | CASRGTGRMFF
TRBJ2-3 | . | TRBV9 | TRBD2 | TGTGCCAGCAGCCTGACTAGCGGGAGTGATACGCAGTATTTT | CASSLTSGSDTQYF
TRBJ1-4 | . | TRBV19 | . | TGTGCCAGTAGTATGGGACTGACAGCAACTAATGAAAAACTGTTTTTT | CASSMGLTATNEKLFF
TRBJ1-2 | . | TRBV5-1 | TRBD1 | TGCGCCAGCAGTTCGACAGGGGGCGAAGACTATGGCTACACCTTC | CASSSTGGEDYGYTF
TRBJ2-1 | . | TRBV5-4 | . | TGTGCCAGCAGGGCTGACAGCTCCTACAATGAGCAGTTCTTC | CASRADSSYNEQFF
TRBJ1-1 | . | TRBV5-1 | TRBD1 | TGCGCCAGCAGCCTGGGACAGGGGGCTTTAGCGAACACTGAAGCTTTCTTT | CASSLGQGALANTEAFF
TRBJ1-3 | . | TRBV7-2 | . | TGTGCCAGCAGCCCCCGATTGAGCCCAAAACCCTCTGGAAACACCATATATTTT | CASSPRLSPKPSGNTIYF
TRBJ2-1 | . | TRBV5-1 | . | TGCGCCAGCAGCTTCTCGGCCTATAGCTCCTACAATGAGCAGTTCTTC | CASSFSAYSSYNEQFF
TRBJ2-7 | . | TRBV6-6 | . | TGTGCCAGCAGTTACCCCCGTGGGAGGCGGAACGAGCAGTACTTC | CASSYPRGRRNEQYF
TRBJ2-2 | . | TRBV5-1 | TRBD2 | TGCGCCAGCAGCGGGACTAGCGGGATAAATGCGAACACCGGGGAGCTGTTTTTT | CASSGTSGINANTGELFF
TRBJ2-1 | . | TRBV18 | . | TGTGCCAGCTCACCGGCGTGGGTAGAGCAGTTCTTC | CASSPAWVEQFF
TRBJ2-1 | . | TRBV27 | . | TGTGCCAGCGCGCGGGGCTTCGGCTACAATGAGCAGTTCTTC | CASARGFGYNEQFF
TRBJ2-7 | once | TRBV6-5 | . | TGTGCCAGCAGTTACTCCTGGGAGAGCTCCTACGAGCAGTACTTC | CASSYSWESSYEQYF
TRBJ2-7 | . | TRBV19 | TRBD2 | TGTGCCAGTAGTATAGCGGGGGGATTCGGTTACGAGCAGTACTTC | CASSIAGGFGYEQYF
TRBJ1-5 | . | TRBV27 | TRBD1 | TGTGCCAGCAGTTTATTCTCGACAGGGAGAGGTCAGCCCCAGCATTTT | CASSLFSTGRGQPQHF
TRBJ2-2 | . | TRBV10-2 | . | TGCGCCAGCAGTGTCACTACCTCGAACACCGGGGAGCTGTTTTTT | CASSVTTSNTGELFF
TRBJ1-3 | . | TRBV7-6 | . | TGTGCCAGCAGCTTAGGGGGCCCTGGAAACACCATATATTTT | CASSLGGPGNTIYF
TRBJ1-2 | few | TRBV19 | TRBD1 | TGTGCCAGTAGTCCAGGGGGGCTCGGCTACACCTTC | CASSPGGLGYTF
TRBJ1-4 | . | TRBV7-9 | TRBD1 | TGTGCCAGCTCCCAGGGGGTACCCGGGGAAAAACTGTTTTTT | CASSQGVPGEKLFF
TRBJ2-7 | . | TRBV29-1 | . | TGCAGCGTTGGTCAGACTGACGAGCAGTACTTC | CSVGQTDEQYF
TRBJ1-5 | . | TRBV11-2 | . | TGTGCCAGCAGCTTAGTAGGTCAGCCCCAGCATTTT | CASSLVGQPQHF
TRBJ1-5 | . | TRBV18 | TRBD1 | TGTGCCAGCTCACGACAGGGGGTAAATCAGCCCCAGCATTTT | CASSRQGVNQPQHF
TRBJ2-2 | . | TRBV5-1 | . | TGCGCCAGCAGCTTGGAGCCCACGCCGGGGGAGCTGTTTTTT | CASSLEPTPGELFF
TRBJ1-2 | few | TRBV29-1 | TRBD1 | TGCAGCGTTGTGACAGGGGATCCCAACTATGGCTACACCTTC | CSVVTGDPNYGYTF
TRBJ2-1 | . | TRBV27 | . | TGTGCCAGCAGGCATAGCTCCAATGAGCAGTTCTTC | CASRHSSNEQFF
TRBJ2-2 | . | TRBV5-1 | . | TGCGCCAGCAGCTTGGTGCCCGTTAACAGGGAGCTGTTTTTT | CASSLVPVNRELFF
TRBJ2-4 | . | TRBV11-2 | TRBD2 | TGTGCCAGCAGCCCCACGACTAGCGGGAGTAGGAACATTCAGTACTTC | CASSPTTSGSRNIQYF
TRBJ2-4 | . | TRBV4-1 | . | TGCGCCAGCAGCCAAGATAGGGGGGGGGAGATTGTCAAAAACATTCAGTACTTC | CASSQDRGGEIVKNIQYF
TRBJ2-4 | . | TRBV5-5 | . | TGTGCCAGCACGGGCCTAGCCAAAAACATTCAGTACTTC | CASTGLAKNIQYF
TRBJ2-4 | once | TRBV29-1 | TRBD2 | TGCAGCGTTGGGTTAGGACTAGCGGGAGGGTCGGCCAAAAACATTCAGTACTTC | CSVGLGLAGGSAKNIQYF
TRBJ2-5 | . | TRBV12-5 | TRBD1 | TGTGCTAGTGGTCCAGGGACAGCCTCCAGGCGGACCCAGTACTTC | CASGPGTASRRTQYF
TRBJ2-1 | . | TRBV27 | . | TGTGCCAGCAGTACGCAGGGTGAGCAGTTCTTC | CASSTQGEQFF
TRBJ2-3 | . | TRBV28 | . | TGTGCCAGCAGTTTACAGGGCACAGATACGCAGTATTTT | CASSLQGTDTQYF
TRBJ2-5 | . | TRBV10-3 | TRBD2 | TGTGCCGCGAGCACTAGCGGGATTTACCAAGAGACCCAGTACTTC | CAASTSGIYQETQYF
TRBJ2-5 | . | TRBV7-7 | . | TGTGCCAGCAGCTTAGGGGGGACCCCCCCTGAAGAGACCCAGTACTTC | CASSLGGTPPEETQYF
TRBJ2-7 | once | TRBV10-2 | . | TGCGCCAGCAGTTCGCTGCTTAGGGAGCAGTACTTC | CASSSLLREQYF
TRBJ1-2 | . | TRBV18 | . | TGTGCCAGCTCCCACAGGAAGGACAACTATGGCTACACCTTC | CASSHRKDNYGYTF
TRBJ2-4 | . | TRBV2 | . | TGTGCCAGCAGTGAATTTGGTTTAGCCAAAAACATTCAGTACTTC | CASSEFGLAKNIQYF
TRBJ1-5 | few | TRBV6-1 | TRBD1 | TGTGCCAGCAGCTCCGGGACAGGGGCCCTCTGGCCCCAGCATTTT | CASSSGTGALWPQHF
TRBJ2-2 | . | TRBV14 | . | TGTGCCAGCAGCTTACAAGCCGGGGAGCTGTTTTTT | CASSLQAGELFF